One sample yielded the 11 T cell receptor beta chains listed below, sequenced in a study of CD8 T cells in Susac syndrome. After extraction with the RNeasy kit, about 0.5 to 1 ug of the RNA was reverse transcribed using random hexamers. TCRdb itself ran the immunoSEQ multiplex PCR reads through MiXCR, one entry per CDR3 protein. Of about 150,000 distinct CDR3 sequences listed, roughly 95% are singletons. The source material was CD8+ T cells from PBMCs. These receptors were obtained from a human donor with multiple sclerosis.

The V and J genes are TRBV9 and TRBJ2-2, with 10 bases matching TRBD1. The CDR3 sequence is 15 residues long. Trimming removed 0 bases from V and 9 bases from J; junction bases left unmatched: 5. The germline V gene encodes CDR1 SGDLS and CDR2 YYNGEE. This chain's CDR3 is CASSVGGTGVRELFF. The DNA of the CDR3 is TGTGCCAGCAGCGTAGGTGGGACAGGGGTGCGGGAGCTGTTTTTT. Combining the CDR3 with reference TRBV9 and TRBJ2-2 gives the whole variable domain DSGVTQTPKHLITATGQRVTLRCSPRSGDLSVYWYQQSLDQGLQFLIQYYNGEERAKGNILERFSAQQFPDLHSELNLSSLELGDSALYFCASSVGGTGVRELFFGEGSRLTVL.

In DNA, the CDR3 is TGTGCCTGGAGTGCGGGCAGCCTGAACACTGAAGCTTTCTTT. The encoded protein is CAWSAGSLNTEAFF. The rearrangement uses TRBV30 and TRBJ1-1, with D hard to call. There are 14 residues in the CDR3. CDR1 is GTSNPN, CDR2 SVGIG, per germline (reference sequence). Trimming stripped 1 base from V and 0 bases from J, with 9 bases between.

As DNA, the CDR3 is TGCGCCAGCAGCCAAGACCCAGGGTCCTACGAGCAGTACTTC. Translated, it gives CASSQDPGSYEQYF. The V gene is TRBV4-1, the J gene TRBJ2-7, with D possibly being TRBD1 (5 bases). CDR1 and CDR2 (germline): MGHRA, YSYEKL. CDR3 length equals 14 residues. With 0 bases removed from V and 1 base from J, the gap between germline ends came to 7 bases.

The genes are TRBV29-1 and TRBJ1-2; 7 nucleotides align to TRBD1. Unmatched junction bases numbered 7, after V lost 7 bases and J lost 8 bases. Germline V gene data show CDR1 as SQVTM and CDR2 as ANQGSEA. The CDR3 is made up of 11 amino acids. This CDR3 is CSGQGGDGYTF. The CDR3 DNA sequence: TGCAGCGGTCAGGGGGGTGACGGCTACACCTTC.

The V call is TRBV29-1, the J call TRBJ1-1; 7 bases fit TRBD1. V was clipped by 5 bases and J by 10 bases; unmatched bases: 7. The CDR3 loop spans 11 amino acids. From germline, CDR1 is SQVTM and CDR2 ANQGSEA. For the CDR3, the DNA is TGCAGCGTTCCGGGACAGTTTGCAGCTTTCTTT. Translated: CSVPGQFAAFF. Combining the CDR3 with reference TRBV29-1 and TRBJ1-1 gives the whole variable domain SAVISQKPSRDICQRGTSLTIQCQVDSQVTMMFWYRQQPGQSLTLIATANQGSEATYESGFVIDKFPISRPNLTFSTLTVSNMSPEDSSIYLCSVPGQFAAFFGQGTRLTVV.

CDR3 in amino acids: CSVDGGDTIYF. The DNA of the CDR3 is TGCAGCGTTGATGGAGGGGACACCATATATTTT. The chain uses TRBV29-1 and TRBJ1-3; possibly TRBD1 for D (5 bases). Germline V gene data show CDR1 as SQVTM and CDR2 as ANQGSEA. V gave up 3 bases and J gave up 8 bases, with 8 bases separating them. The CDR3 is made up of 11 amino acids.

V gene TRBV30 combines with J gene TRBJ1-2, with TRBD1 as a possible D gene (5 bases). Trimming pared 4 bases from V and 3 bases from J, leaving 21 bases between. Germline loops: CDR1 GTSNPN, CDR2 SVGIG (reference sequence). This CDR3 region has 16 residues. The CDR3 protein is CAWTGDGYGRDYGYTF. Written as DNA, the CDR3 is TGTGCCTGGACTGGGGACGGATACGGAAGGGACTATGGCTACACCTTC.

The chain employs TRBV27 and TRBJ2-7, with TRBD2 matching over 7 bases. The V gene's germline CDR1 is MNHEY and CDR2 SMNVEV (reference sequence). The ends lost 0 bases at V and 7 bases at J; junction bases unmatched: 6. CDR3 length: 14 residues. CDR3 DNA: TGTGCCAGCAGTTTATCGAAGCGGGGTGGGGAGCAGTACGTC. It encodes CASSLSKRGGEQYV.

V gene TRBV27 combines with J gene TRBJ2-2, with TRBD1 matching over 7 bases. V lost 5 bases and J lost 3; bases outside the gene matches: 6. The germline V gene encodes CDR1 MNHEY and CDR2 SMNVEV (reference sequence). The CDR3 sequence is 15 residues long. CDR3 bases: TGTGCCAGCAGTCCGGGACAGTTCCACACCGGGGAGCTGTTTTTT. Protein product: CASSPGQFHTGELFF.

V is TRBV7-9 and J is TRBJ2-3; D unclear. The germline V gene has CDR1 SEHNR and CDR2 FQNEAQ (reference sequence). V was shortened by 6 bases and J by 4 bases, with 17 bases between the two germline ends. CDR3 length equals 15 residues. The CDR3 protein is CASSTQGPRPDTQYF. Written as DNA, the CDR3 is TGTGCCAGCAGTACCCAAGGCCCGAGGCCAGATACGCAGTATTTT.

This chain uses TRBV6-5 with TRBJ1-2; D ambiguous. The CDR3 has 14 amino acids. Germline CDR1 is MNHEY and CDR2 is SVGAGI. V was trimmed by 6 bases and J by 1 base, leaving 12 bases between them. CDR3 nucleotide sequence: TGTGCCAGCAGCCTATACCCTCGTAACTATGGCTACACCTTC. Its translation: CASSLYPRNYGYTF.